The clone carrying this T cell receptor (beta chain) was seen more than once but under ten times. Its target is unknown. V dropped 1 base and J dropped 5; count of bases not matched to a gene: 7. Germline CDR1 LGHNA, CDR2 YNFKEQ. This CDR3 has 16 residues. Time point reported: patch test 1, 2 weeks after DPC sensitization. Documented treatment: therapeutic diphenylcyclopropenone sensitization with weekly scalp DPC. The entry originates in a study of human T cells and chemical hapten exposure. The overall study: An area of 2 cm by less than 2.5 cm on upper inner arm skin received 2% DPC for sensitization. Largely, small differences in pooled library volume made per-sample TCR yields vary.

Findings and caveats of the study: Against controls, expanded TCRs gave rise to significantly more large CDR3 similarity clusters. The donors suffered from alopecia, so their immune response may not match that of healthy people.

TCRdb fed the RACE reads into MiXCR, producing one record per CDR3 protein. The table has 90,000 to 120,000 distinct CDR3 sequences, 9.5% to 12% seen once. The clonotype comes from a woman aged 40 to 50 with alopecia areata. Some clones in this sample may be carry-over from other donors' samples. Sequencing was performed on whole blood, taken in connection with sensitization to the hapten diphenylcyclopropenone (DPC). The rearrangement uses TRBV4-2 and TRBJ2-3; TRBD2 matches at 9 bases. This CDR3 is CASSQGGSGGVDTQYF. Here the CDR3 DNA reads TGTGCCAGCAGCCAAGGAGGTAGCGGGGGAGTAGATACGCAGTATTTT.